Listed below are T cell receptor beta chains from one sample, sequenced in a study of PD-1 blockade in mismatch repair-deficient tumors. Libraries were prepared by immunoSEQ multiplex PCR; TCRdb keeps only in-frame clonotypes and omits some of them. This table has about 14,000 clones, around 80% appearing once. This specimen consisted of PBMCs, obtained approximately 14 weeks after starting pembrolizumab. All receptors come from an adult with mismatch repair-deficient cancer. Both conserved end residues are part of each CDR3. The order of the fields is V gene, CDR3 protein.

TRBV6-1	CASSENPTGLNTIYF
TRBV10-3	CAISPGQGSINYGYTF
TRBV7-9	CASSSPGQLANTGELFF
TRBV15	CATSRVGRGSGRAVNEQFF
TRBV9	CASSEGLASYYGYTF
TRBV7-9	CASSLLAGDSYEQYF
TRBV5-1	CASSWGTTISYEQYF
TRBV7-7	CASSLYRGGNTEAFF
TRBV27	CASRTSSLSYNEQFF
TRBV6-4	CASSERDSFYNEQFF
TRBV6-5	CASSYSGHLNTEAFF
TRBV7-9	CASSLTQVDQYF
TRBV9	CASSATGHNYEQYF
TRBV7-8	CASSFRAGPRDTQYF
TRBV7-9	CASSFGTGTLPGELFF
TRBV6-4	CASSDPFPGGYGYTF
TRBV11-2	CASSRDRAYGYTF
TRBV5-1	CASSLDRIAGELFF
TRBV1	CTSSPRAGEPYEQYF
TRBV5-1	CASSARLAGGETQYF
TRBV29-1	CSVGYGQGSNQPQHF
TRBV28	CASSLAGTRGYTF
TRBV28	CASSPRTGILNQPQHF
TRBV19	CASSTRHHSNTEAFF
TRBV5-6	CASSCTRTVCEQFF
TRBV7-2	CASSLVTSGFYNEQFF
TRBV27	CASSDRGPSEQYF
TRBV11-3	CASSLTSVHEQYF
TRBV29-1	CSVARQGGQPQHF
TRBV7-3	CASSLRTGGGETQYF
TRBV7-9	CASSPDSWDNEQFF
TRBV4-2	CASSQVGGRGQETQYF
TRBV28	CASSPGQGAGTEAFF
TRBV9	CASSIRGRWGTDTQYF
TRBV5-1	CASTRDGMNTEAFF
TRBV5-1	CASSLEPGTGLFYEQYF
TRBV29-1	CSAARDRGGNEQFF
TRBV19	CASSSTGLRGELFF
TRBV29-1	CSVSRAQETQYF
TRBV15	CATSRDGLAGVLGETQYF
TRBV18	CASSRGQGGSPLHF
TRBV5-6	CASSVLTGVGELFF
TRBV18	CASSLTSTGTYEQYF
TRBV18	CASSPPGREAVNGQYF
TRBV6-5	CASNPIAGGSDTQYF
TRBV2	CASSQIQGPEPQHF
TRBV5-4	CASSLGGLAGVNTGELFF
TRBV7-3	CASSLSNSYEQYF
TRBV11-2	CASTLPTQSRQFF